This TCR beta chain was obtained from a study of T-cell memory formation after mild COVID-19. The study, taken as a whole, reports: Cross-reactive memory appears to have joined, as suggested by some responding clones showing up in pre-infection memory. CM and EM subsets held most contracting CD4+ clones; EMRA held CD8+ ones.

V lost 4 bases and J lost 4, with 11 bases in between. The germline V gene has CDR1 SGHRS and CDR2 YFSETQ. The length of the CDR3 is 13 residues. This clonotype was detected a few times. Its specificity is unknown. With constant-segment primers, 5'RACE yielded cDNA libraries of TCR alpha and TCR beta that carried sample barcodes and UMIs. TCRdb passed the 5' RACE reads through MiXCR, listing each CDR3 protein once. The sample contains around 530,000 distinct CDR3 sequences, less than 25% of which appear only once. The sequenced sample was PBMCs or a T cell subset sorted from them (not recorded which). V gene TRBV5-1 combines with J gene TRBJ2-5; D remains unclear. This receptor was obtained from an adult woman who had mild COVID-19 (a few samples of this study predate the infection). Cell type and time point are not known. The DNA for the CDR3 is TGCGCCAGCAGCCTGTACCCAGGAGAGACCCAGTACTTC. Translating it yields CASSLYPGETQYF.